This section outlines one T cell receptor beta chain sequence together with its context. These data belong to a study of shared clonotypes between healthy human individuals. Study details: Serving as donors were a couple of women and a few men, whose ages spanned 18 to 49.

Assay: immunoSEQ multiplex PCR; the TCRdb copy retains only in-frame clones and omits some. This table has approximately 1.4 million clones, approximately 98% appearing once. V was pared by 0 bases and J by 13 bases, with 13 bases between. The CDR3 extends over 13 amino acids. Per the germline V gene, CDR1 is SGHAT and CDR2 is FQNNGV. Sequenced input: naive CD4+ T cells sorted from blood. Stated subset: CD45RA+ positively selected. The rearrangement joins TRBV11-2 to TRBJ2-1, with D possibly matching TRBD2 (6 bases). This TCR came from a man aged 30 to 39 in good health. The CDR3 reads CASSLDPLATQFF. Here the CDR3 DNA reads TGTGCCAGCAGCTTAGATCCCCTAGCGACCCAGTTCTTC.